A single sample is the source of the 9 T cell receptor beta chains below, sequenced in a study of cytomegalovirus exposure and HLA in healthy donors (dated by TCRdb to 2016 to 2017). The library was generated by the immunoSEQ multiplex PCR assay. For the multiplex PCR, a mixture combining 60 forward primers for TCR Vbeta segments and 13 reverse primers for TCR Jbeta segments was used. Not all clones reach the TCRdb copy of this immuneACCESS table, which keeps in-frame sequences only. Checked studies attribute under half of the gap to unresolved V genes and leave the rest unexplained. The table for this sample shows under 130,000 clones. The ten largest clones represent around 3.2% of the sample. The specimen was PBMCs. These receptor sequences come from a man between 40 and 49 years old in good health and CMV-seronegative.

The rearrangement links TRBV4-3 to TRBJ2-2; D remains unclear. There are 17 residues in the CDR3. V gave up 0 bases and J gave up 1 base, with 12 bases separating them. Per germline, CDR1 LGHNA and CDR2 YSLEER. This CDR3 is CASSQELLAVNTGELFF. The DNA for the CDR3 is TGCGCCAGCAGCCAAGAGTTACTGGCGGTGAACACCGGGGAGCTGTTTTTT.

The rearrangement links TRBV2 to TRBJ1-3; no clear D. Germline loops: CDR1 SNHLY, CDR2 FYNNEI. This CDR3 has 12 residues. Trimming took off 8 bases at V and 8 bases at J, with 13 bases between the two ends. CDR3 bases: TGTGCCAGCCATCCCTTGCCGGACACCATATATTTT. It codes for CASHPLPDTIYF.

This rearrangement joins TRBV15 to TRBJ1-2, with D tentatively TRBD1 (5 bases). From germline, CDR1 is LNHNV and CDR2 YYDKDF (reference sequence). The CDR3 loop spans 16 amino acids. V was pared by 0 bases and J by 0 bases, with 11 bases between. The CDR3 DNA is TGTGCCACCAGCAGAGACAGGGTCGCCACTAACTATGGCTACACCTTC. Protein product: CATSRDRVATNYGYTF. The full variable domain, rest sourced from reference TRBV15 and TRBJ1-2, is DAMVIQNPRYQVTQFGKPVTLSCSQTLNHNVMYWYQQKSSQAPKLLFHYYDKDFNNEADTPDNFQSRRPNTSFCFLDIRSPGLGDTAMYLCATSRDRVATNYGYTFGSGTRLTVV.

V gene TRBV7-8 combines with J gene TRBJ1-5, with D perhaps matching TRBD1 (5 bases). The ends were cut back, 1 base at V and 3 bases at J, with 16 bases in the middle. Per the germline V gene, CDR1 is SGHVS and CDR2 is FQNEAQ. The CDR3 covers 17 residues. Written as DNA, the CDR3 is TGTGCCAGCAGCTTAGTGGGCGACAGACGAAACAATCAGCCCCAGCATTTT. Translated: CASSLVGDRRNNQPQHF.

Concerning this clone itself: The same CDR3 arises from other DNA sequences in this sample as well. This chain uses TRBV7-2 with TRBJ2-5, with 7 bases lining up with TRBD1. Germline V lookup: CDR1 SGHTA, CDR2 FQGNSA. This CDR3 spans 13 amino acids. V shed 5 bases and J 2 bases; nucleotides not matched to a gene: 2. The DNA for the CDR3 is TGTGCCAGCAGCCGGGACAGACAAGAGACCCAGTACTTC. Its protein product is CASSRDRQETQYF.

The chain uses TRBV10-3 and TRBJ1-2; the match to TRBD1 covers 8 bases. The CDR3 is 14 amino acids. V gave up 6 bases and J gave up 4 bases; unmatched junction bases: 7. Germline lookup yields CDR1 ENHRY and CDR2 SYGVKD. CDR3 coding DNA: TGTGCCATCAGCCCGGGGCAGGGGGCCTATGGCTACACCTTC. Its translation: CAISPGQGAYGYTF.

Here the CDR3 reads CASSFDREAFF. CDR3 DNA: TGTGCCAGCAGTTTTGACAGGGAAGCTTTCTTT. The chain uses TRBV6-5 and TRBJ1-1; D might be TRBD1 (6 bases). The CDR3 sequence is 11 residues long. The germline CDR1 and CDR2 sequences are MNHEY and SVGAGI. V was clipped by 4 bases and J by 8 bases, with 8 bases between them.

The chain combines TRBV28 with TRBJ2-1; tentative D call: TRBD2 (6 bases). Germline V gives CDR1 MDHEN, CDR2 SYDVKM. Trimming pared 2 bases from V and 8 bases from J, leaving 13 bases between. The CDR3 runs 14 residues. The chain's CDR3 is CASSLAGRRDEQFF. The CDR3 coding sequence is TGTGCCAGCAGTTTAGCCGGGAGAAGGGATGAGCAGTTCTTC.

V and J are TRBV18 and TRBJ2-7; D may be TRBD1 (5 bases). This CDR3 is 14 amino acids long. In germline, CDR1 is KGHSH, CDR2 LQKENI. V dropped 8 bases and J dropped 3 bases, with 17 bases sitting between them. The CDR3 region is CASLMGRNNYEQYF. The CDR3 bases are TGTGCCAGCCTGATGGGGCGGAATAACTACGAGCAGTACTTC.